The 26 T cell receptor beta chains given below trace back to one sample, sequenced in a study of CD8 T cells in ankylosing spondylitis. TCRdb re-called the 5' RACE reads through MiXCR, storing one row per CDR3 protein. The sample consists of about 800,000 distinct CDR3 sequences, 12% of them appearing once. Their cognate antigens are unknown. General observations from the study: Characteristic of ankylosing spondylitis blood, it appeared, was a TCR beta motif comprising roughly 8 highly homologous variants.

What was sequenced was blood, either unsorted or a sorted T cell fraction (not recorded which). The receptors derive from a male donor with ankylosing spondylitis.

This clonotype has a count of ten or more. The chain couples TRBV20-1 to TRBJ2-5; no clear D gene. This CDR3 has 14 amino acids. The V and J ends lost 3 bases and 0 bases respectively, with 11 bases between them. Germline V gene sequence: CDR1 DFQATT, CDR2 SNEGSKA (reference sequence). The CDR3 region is CSASRDGDQETQYF. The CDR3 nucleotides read TGCAGTGCTAGTCGCGACGGAGACCAAGAGACCCAGTACTTC.

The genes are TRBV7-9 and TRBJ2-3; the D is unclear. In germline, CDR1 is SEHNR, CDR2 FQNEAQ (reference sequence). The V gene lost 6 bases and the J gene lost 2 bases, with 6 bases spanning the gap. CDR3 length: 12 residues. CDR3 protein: CASRHFTDTQYF. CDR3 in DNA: TGTGCCAGCAGACACTTCACAGATACGCAGTATTTT.

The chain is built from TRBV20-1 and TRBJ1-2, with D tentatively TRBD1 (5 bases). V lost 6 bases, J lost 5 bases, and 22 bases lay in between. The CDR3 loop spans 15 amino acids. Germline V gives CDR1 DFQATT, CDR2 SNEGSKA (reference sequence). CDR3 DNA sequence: TGCAGTGCCTCCCTCGGGGGGGTGTCCTCTTATGGCTACACCTTC. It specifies CSASLGGVSSYGYTF.

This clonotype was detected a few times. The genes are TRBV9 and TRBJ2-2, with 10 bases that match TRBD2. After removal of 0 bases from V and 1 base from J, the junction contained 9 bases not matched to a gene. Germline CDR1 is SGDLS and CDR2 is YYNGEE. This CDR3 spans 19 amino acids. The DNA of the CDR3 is TGTGCCAGCAGCGTAGAGGCTAGCGGGGGCCGAAGGAACACCGGGGAGCTGTTTTTT. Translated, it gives CASSVEASGGRRNTGELFF.

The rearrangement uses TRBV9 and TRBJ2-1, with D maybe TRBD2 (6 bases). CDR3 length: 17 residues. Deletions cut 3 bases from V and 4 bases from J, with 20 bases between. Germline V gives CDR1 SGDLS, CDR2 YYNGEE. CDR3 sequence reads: CASSGGVRRPLYNEQFF. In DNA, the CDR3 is TGTGCCAGCAGCGGGGGGGTGAGGCGGCCTTTGTACAATGAGCAGTTCTTC.

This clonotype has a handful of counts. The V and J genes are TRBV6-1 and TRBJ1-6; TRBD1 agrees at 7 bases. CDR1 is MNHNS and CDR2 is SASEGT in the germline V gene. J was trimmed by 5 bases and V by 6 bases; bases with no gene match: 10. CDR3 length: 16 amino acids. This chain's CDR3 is CASSRRQGGDNSPLHF. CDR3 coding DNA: TGTGCCAGCAGCCGACGGCAAGGGGGCGATAATTCACCCCTCCACTTT.

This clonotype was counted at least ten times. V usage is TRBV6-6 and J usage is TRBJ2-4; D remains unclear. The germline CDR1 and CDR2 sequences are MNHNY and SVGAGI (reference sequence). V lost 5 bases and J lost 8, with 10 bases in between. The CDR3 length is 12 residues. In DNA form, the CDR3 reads TGTGCCAGCAGTCCCCTAAATGACATTCAGTACTTC. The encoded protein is CASSPLNDIQYF.

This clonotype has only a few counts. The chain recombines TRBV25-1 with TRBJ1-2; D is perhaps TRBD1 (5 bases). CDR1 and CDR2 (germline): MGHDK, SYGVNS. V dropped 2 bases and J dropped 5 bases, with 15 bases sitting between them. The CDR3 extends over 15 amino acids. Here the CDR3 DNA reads TGTGCCAGCAGTGAAATTGGCGGGACGGATTATGGCTACACCTTC. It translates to CASSEIGGTDYGYTF.

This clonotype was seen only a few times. CDR3: CSVGQTGVYGYTF. CDR3 in DNA: TGCAGCGTTGGCCAAACGGGGGTCTATGGCTACACCTTC. This chain uses TRBV29-1 with TRBJ1-2, with D perhaps matching TRBD1 (5 bases). The V end was cut by 4 bases, the J end by 4 bases, with 13 bases between. The germline V gene encodes CDR1 SQVTM and CDR2 ANQGSEA. This CDR3 is 13 amino acids long.

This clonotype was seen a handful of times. Here the CDR3 reads CASSFWGVTEAFF. The CDR3 DNA is TGTGCCAGCAGTTTTTGGGGGGTCACTGAAGCTTTCTTT. The chain links TRBV12-3 or TRBV12-4 to TRBJ1-1; maybe TRBD1 (5 bases). This CDR3 region has 13 residues. The V and J ends lost 3 bases and 4 bases respectively, with 9 bases between them.

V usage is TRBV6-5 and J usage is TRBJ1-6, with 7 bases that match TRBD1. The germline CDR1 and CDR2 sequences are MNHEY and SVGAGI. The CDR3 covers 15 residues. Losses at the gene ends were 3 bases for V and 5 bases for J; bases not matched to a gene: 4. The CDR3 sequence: CASSYLGTDNSPLHF. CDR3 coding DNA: TGTGCCAGCAGTTATCTGGGGACAGATAATTCACCCCTCCACTTT.

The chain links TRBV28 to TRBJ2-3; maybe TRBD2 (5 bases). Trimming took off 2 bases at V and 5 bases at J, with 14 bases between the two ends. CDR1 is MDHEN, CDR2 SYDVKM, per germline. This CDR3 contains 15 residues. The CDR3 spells CASSLAGPAGDTQYF. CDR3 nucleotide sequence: TGTGCCAGCAGTTTAGCAGGCCCCGCGGGAGATACGCAGTATTTT.

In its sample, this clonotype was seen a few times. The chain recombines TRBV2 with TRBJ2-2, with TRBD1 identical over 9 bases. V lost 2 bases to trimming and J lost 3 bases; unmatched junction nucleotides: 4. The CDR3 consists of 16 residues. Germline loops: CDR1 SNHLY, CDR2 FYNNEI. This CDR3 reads CASSETGGGYTGELFF. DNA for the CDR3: TGTGCCAGCAGTGAAACAGGGGGCGGATACACCGGGGAGCTGTTTTTT. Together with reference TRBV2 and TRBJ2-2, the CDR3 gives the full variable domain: EPEVTQTPSHQVTQMGQEVILRCVPISNHLYFYWYRQILGQKVEFLVSFYNNEISEKSEIFDDQFSVERPDGSNFTLKIRSTKLEDSAMYFCASSETGGGYTGELFFGEGSRLTVL.

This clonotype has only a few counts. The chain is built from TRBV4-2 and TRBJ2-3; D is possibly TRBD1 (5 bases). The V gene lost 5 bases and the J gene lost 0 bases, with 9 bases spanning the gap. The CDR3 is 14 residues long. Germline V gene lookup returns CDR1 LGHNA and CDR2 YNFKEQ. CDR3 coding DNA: TGTGCCAGCAGCGACAGTCGTAGCACAGATACGCAGTATTTT. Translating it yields CASSDSRSTDTQYF.

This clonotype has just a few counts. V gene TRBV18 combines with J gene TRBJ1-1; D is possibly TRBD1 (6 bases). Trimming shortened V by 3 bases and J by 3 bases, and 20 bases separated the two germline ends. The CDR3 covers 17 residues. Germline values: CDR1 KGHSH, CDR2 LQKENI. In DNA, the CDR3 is TGTGCCAGCTCACCCAGCCCACCGGGACAAAGCTACACTGAAGCTTTCTTT. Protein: CASSPSPPGQSYTEAFF.

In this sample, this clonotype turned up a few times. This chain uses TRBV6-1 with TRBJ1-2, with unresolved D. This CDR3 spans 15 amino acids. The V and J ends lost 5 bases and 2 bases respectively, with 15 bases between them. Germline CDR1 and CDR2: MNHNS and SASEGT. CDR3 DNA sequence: TGTGCCAGCAGTCGGACTGGGGTTATCAACTATGGCTACACCTTC. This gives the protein CASSRTGVINYGYTF.

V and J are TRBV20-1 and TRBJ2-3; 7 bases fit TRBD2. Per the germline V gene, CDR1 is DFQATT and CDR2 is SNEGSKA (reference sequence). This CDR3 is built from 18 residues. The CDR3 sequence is CCARDLFSGAGSTDTQYF. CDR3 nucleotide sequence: TGCTGCGCTAGAGATCTCTTCAGCGGGGCCGGATCCACAGATACGCAGTATTTT.

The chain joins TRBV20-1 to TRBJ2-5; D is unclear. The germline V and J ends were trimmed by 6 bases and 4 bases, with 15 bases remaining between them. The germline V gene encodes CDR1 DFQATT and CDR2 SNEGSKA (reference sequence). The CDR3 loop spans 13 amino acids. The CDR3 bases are TGCAGTGCGAGACCTCTAGTGCGAGAGACCCAGTACTTC. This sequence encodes CSARPLVRETQYF.

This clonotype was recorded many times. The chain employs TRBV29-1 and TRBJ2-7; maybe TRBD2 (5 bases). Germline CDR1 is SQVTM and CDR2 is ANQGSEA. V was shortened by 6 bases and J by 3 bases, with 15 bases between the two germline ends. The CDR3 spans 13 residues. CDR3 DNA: TGCAGCGTGAGAGGGCGGCTAAGCTACGAGCAGTACTTC. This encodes CSVRGRLSYEQYF.

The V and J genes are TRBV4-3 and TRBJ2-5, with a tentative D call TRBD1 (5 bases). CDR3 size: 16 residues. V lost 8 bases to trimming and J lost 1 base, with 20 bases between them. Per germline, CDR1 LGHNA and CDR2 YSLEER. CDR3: CASSQGAAYPQETQYF. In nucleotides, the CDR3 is TGCGCCAGCTCTCAAGGGGCAGCCTACCCCCAAGAGACCCAGTACTTC.

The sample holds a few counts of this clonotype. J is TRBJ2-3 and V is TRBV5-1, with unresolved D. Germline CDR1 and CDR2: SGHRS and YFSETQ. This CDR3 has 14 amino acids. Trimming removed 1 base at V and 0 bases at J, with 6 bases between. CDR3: CASSLWTSTDTQYF. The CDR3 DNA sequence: TGCGCCAGCAGCTTGTGGACGAGCACAGATACGCAGTATTTT.

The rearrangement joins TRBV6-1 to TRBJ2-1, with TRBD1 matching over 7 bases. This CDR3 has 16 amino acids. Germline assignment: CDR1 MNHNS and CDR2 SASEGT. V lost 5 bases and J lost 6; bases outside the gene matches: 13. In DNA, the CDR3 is TGTGCCAGCAGTCTCAGGGGGACAGACGATCTCAATGAGCAGTTCTTC. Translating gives CASSLRGTDDLNEQFF.

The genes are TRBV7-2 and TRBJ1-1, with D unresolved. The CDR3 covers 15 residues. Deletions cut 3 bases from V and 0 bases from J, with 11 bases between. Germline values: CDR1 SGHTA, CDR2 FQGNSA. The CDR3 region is CASSLSVYMNTEAFF. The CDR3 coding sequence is TGTGCCAGCAGCTTGTCAGTCTACATGAACACTGAAGCTTTCTTT.

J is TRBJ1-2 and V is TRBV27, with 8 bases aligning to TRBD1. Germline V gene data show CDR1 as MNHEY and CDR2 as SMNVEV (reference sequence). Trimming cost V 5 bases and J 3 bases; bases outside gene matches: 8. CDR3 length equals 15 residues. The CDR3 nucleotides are TGTGCCAGCAGTCCGCAGGGGGCCCCCTACTATGGCTACACCTTC. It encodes CASSPQGAPYYGYTF.

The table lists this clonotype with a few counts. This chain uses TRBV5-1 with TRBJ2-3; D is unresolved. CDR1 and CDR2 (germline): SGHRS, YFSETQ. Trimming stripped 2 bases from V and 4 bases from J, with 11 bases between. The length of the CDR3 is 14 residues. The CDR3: CASSFGMWADTQYF. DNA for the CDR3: TGCGCCAGCAGCTTCGGCATGTGGGCAGATACGCAGTATTTT.

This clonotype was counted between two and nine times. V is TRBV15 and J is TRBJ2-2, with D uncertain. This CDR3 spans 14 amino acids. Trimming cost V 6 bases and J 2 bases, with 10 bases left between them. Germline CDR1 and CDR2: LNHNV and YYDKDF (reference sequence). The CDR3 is CATRETINTGELFF. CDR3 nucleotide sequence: TGTGCCACCAGAGAGACAATTAACACCGGGGAGCTGTTTTTT.